This is a list of T cell receptor beta chains from one sample in a study of cytomegalovirus exposure and HLA in healthy donors. Sequencing used immunoSEQ multiplex PCR; TCRdb keeps in-frame clones, though not all of them. The table shows 120,000 or so clones, with 80% to 85% occurring only once. The sequencing input was PBMCs. The source is a human donor in good health. The CDR3 runs from the conserved cysteine through the conserved F or W. The D gene is left open where the match is weak. The listing skips clone size in some rows; elsewhere it reads once, few, many or a size class.

clone_size j_call d_call v_call cdr3_nt cdr3_aa
once TRBJ1-5 . TRBV7-9 TGTTCCAGCAGCTCAGGACAGTATCAGCCCCAGCATTTT CSSSSGQYQPQHF
once TRBJ1-5 . TRBV6-5 TGTGCCAGCAGTGAACGGAGGGGTCAGCCCCAGCATTTT CASSERRGQPQHF
. TRBJ1-3 . TRBV7-9 TGTTCCAGCAGCTTAGTTGGACAGCACTCTGGAAACACCATATATTTT CSSSLVGQHSGNTIYF
many TRBJ1-5 TRBD1 TRBV18 TGTGCCAGCTCACCCGACCAGGACAGGTCTCGGTTCCATTTT CASSPDQDRSRFHF
. TRBJ1-1 TRBD1 TRBV5-1 TGCGCCAGCAGCTTTTCACAGGGGTCCACGAACACTGAAGCTTTCTTT CASSFSQGSTNTEAFF
. TRBJ1-2 . TRBV6-1 TGTGCCAGCAATCCGGACAGAACCCACTATGGCTACACCTTC CASNPDRTHYGYTF
few TRBJ1-5 TRBD1 TRBV18 TGTGCCAGCTCACACGACAGGGGGCGCGAACAGCCCCAGCATTTT CASSHDRGREQPQHF
. TRBJ1-3 TRBD1 TRBV2 TGTGCCAGCAGGTCCGGGACAGGCTCTGGAAACACCATATATTTT CASRSGTGSGNTIYF
. TRBJ1-1 TRBD1 TRBV13 TGTGCCAGCAGCTTAGGCACTGGGCAGGGGGCGGCCACTGAAGCTTTCTTT CASSLGTGQGAATEAFF
. TRBJ2-1 . TRBV5-5 TGTGCCAGCAGCCCCGATCGGGGGGCTTCCTACAATGAGCAGTTCTTC CASSPDRGASYNEQFF
. TRBJ1-1 . TRBV19 TGTGCCAGTAGCGGGGTGGGCACTGAAGCTTTCTTT CASSGVGTEAFF
. TRBJ1-6 . TRBV10-3 TGTGCCATCAGAGACAGCTTAAACGCCTATAATTCACCCCTCCACTTT CAIRDSLNAYNSPLHF
. TRBJ2-2 . TRBV11-2 TGTGCCAGCAGCTTCGAGTTGGGGGGGGCGGAGCTGTTTTTT CASSFELGGAELFF
. TRBJ2-5 TRBD2 TRBV19 TGTGCCAGTAGGACCGGGACTAGCGGGGGGGCGGGGGAGACCCAGTACTTC CASRTGTSGGAGETQYF
. TRBJ2-3 . TRBV27 TGTGCCAGCAGTTTATCCCCTCGGTATACGCAGTATTTT CASSLSPRYTQYF
. TRBJ1-2 . TRBV18 TGTGCCAGCTCGCCACAGGGAGCCTCTCGGGGCTACACCTTC CASSPQGASRGYTF
. TRBJ1-1 TRBD1 TRBV4-1 TGCGCCAGCCAGCCAAGCCCTATGGAAGGGGGCGATTCCGCCCTGAACACTGAAGCTTTCTTT CASQPSPMEGGDSALNTEAFF
. TRBJ1-3 . TRBV5-5 TGTGCCAGCAGCCAAATGGCCACCTCTGGAAACACCATATATTTT CASSQMATSGNTIYF
few TRBJ1-6 TRBD1 TRBV5-1 TGCGCCAGCAGCTTGGGACAGGGTCTCAATTCACCCCTCCACTTT CASSLGQGLNSPLHF
few TRBJ2-1 . TRBV4-2 TGTGCCAGCAGCCCCGAGCAAAGCTCCTACAATGAGCAGTTCTTC CASSPEQSSYNEQFF
. TRBJ2-3 TRBD2 TRBV4-2 TGTGCCAGCAGCCAAGAACCCCCCCCTAGCGGGGGAACAGATACGCAGTATTTT CASSQEPPPSGGTDTQYF
. TRBJ2-7 . TRBV27 TGTGCCAGCTCACCGACAGGCTCTCCCTACGAGCAGTACTTC CASSPTGSPYEQYF
once TRBJ1-1 . TRBV28 TGTGCCAGCAGCCTCTCCACTACGAACACTGAAGCTTTCTTT CASSLSTTNTEAFF
few TRBJ1-1 . TRBV21-1 TGTGCCAGCAGCAAAGGGGGGCCGAACACTGAAGCTTTCTTT CASSKGGPNTEAFF
. TRBJ1-2 . TRBV6-5 TGTGCCAGCAGTTTGATATTGGGGGCGGTCTATGGCTACACCTTC CASSLILGAVYGYTF
. TRBJ2-1 . TRBV7-3 TGTGCCAGCAGCCGATGGGCGGGCGAGGTCAATGAGCAGTTCTTC CASSRWAGEVNEQFF
. TRBJ1-6 . TRBV4-1 TGCGCCAGCAGCCAGGGGGGTCTCCTAGGTAATTCACCCCTCCACTTT CASSQGGLLGNSPLHF
. TRBJ2-7 TRBD2 TRBV6-1 TGTGCCAGCAGGACCAGGACTAGCGGATACGAGCAGTACTTC CASRTRTSGYEQYF
. TRBJ2-1 TRBD2 TRBV6-5 TGTGCCAGCAGTTACCGACTAGCGGGGGCCTATGAGCAGTTCTTC CASSYRLAGAYEQFF
. TRBJ1-3 TRBD1 TRBV6-1 TGTGCCAGCAGCCGGGACAGGAGCTCTGGAAACACCATATATTTT CASSRDRSSGNTIYF
. TRBJ2-1 . TRBV4-1 TGCGCCAGCAGCCCCACGGGACTCCCCAACAATGAGCAGTTCTTC CASSPTGLPNNEQFF
. TRBJ2-2 . TRBV7-3 TGTGCCAGCAGCCCTGGACTACCCGCCGGGGAGCTGTTTTTT CASSPGLPAGELFF
. TRBJ2-5 TRBD2 TRBV7-8 TGTGCCAGCCGAAGGACTAGCGGGGCGACCGGGGAGACCCAGTACTTC CASRRTSGATGETQYF